Sequencing of this TCR beta chain was carried out in a study of blood T cell repertoires in COVID-19 (dated by TCRdb to the early 2020s). Regarding the study in general: The collaborator samples originated in the United States, Italy and Spain and spanned the acute and convalescent phases of COVID-19. The prospective study material was composed of cDNA or gDNA derived from T cells, B-cell-depleted T cells, or PBMCs. Subjects who had been exposed to COVID-19, were actively infected with it, or had recovered from it provided the deeply sampled blood TCRbeta repertoires that made up the dataset. The repertoires were released in a freely available public database meant as a resource for research on the immune response to SARS-CoV-2. Samples came from the ongoing ImmuneRACE study (first 160 participants) plus 1,254 subjects from 6 global collaborators. A de-identified subject ID, COVID-19 status, age in years and sex were almost always included in the sample metadata. Where available, HLA class I and class II types were taken from metadata supplied by the sample provider and were not determined by assay-based typing.

Participants in the prospective study were enrolled through a virtual design, were aged about 18 to 90 years, and lived in 24 United States geographic areas. In the prospective study, cohorts were assigned on the basis of participant-reported clinical history obtained from a screening survey and a study questionnaire. Each participant in the prospective study had whole blood, serum and a nasopharyngeal or oropharyngeal swab collected by mobile phlebotomists. Participants in the prospective study had the option to provide additional blood draws and questionnaires over a roughly two-month period. Before DNA extraction, prospective study blood samples were shipped either frozen or at room temperature. TCRbeta CDR3 regions were amplified from genomic DNA by means of the immunoSEQ Assay, a bias-controlled multiplex PCR. From the authors' description of their analysis: Nucleated cell counts per sample were estimated from amplification of reference gene primers within the assay. To quantify the absolute abundance of each unique TCRbeta CDR3 rearrangement, sequence reads were collapsed and filtered. For each sample, productive Simpson clonality was calculated as the square root of Simpson's diversity index over productive rearrangements. Entries here come from immuneACCESS through TCRdb and include only in-frame sequences with V and J called. Some clones fail to appear in such tables; in the studies checked, an unresolved V gene covers under half of the shortfall, and the cause of the remainder is unknown. V and J calls and clone size follow that table, whereas D and trimming were derived from the DNA. The sample table shows some 140,000 clones, and 80% to 85% are seen once. The top ten hold around 5.5% of the sample.

Broader findings and caveats from the paper: The quantity of clinical and demographic metadata differed by source and by participant and was supplied without curation.

Measured from the cysteine to the phenylalanine, the CDR3 is 14 residues long. The sequence is cut down to CDR3 DNA, 42 bases in frame from base 1. A distance of 10 bases separates the germline ends of V and J, which lose 8 bases and 0 bases respectively. CDR1 is given as SGHTA and CDR2 as FQGNSA, both from the germline V gene. Of note for this clone: What antigen it recognizes has not been identified. No base quality information exists; no much larger clone differs at one position.

Sequenced sample: PBMCs or T cells enriched from blood (not recorded which). In this chain, TRBV7-2 is recombined with TRBJ2-2; tentative D gene TRBD2, with 5 bases matching. The sequence derives from a man aged 35 to 55 with acute COVID-19. The CDR3 is CASQTTSNTGELFF. The nucleotide sequence is TGTGCCAGCCAGACTACATCGAACACCGGGGAGCTGTTTTTT.